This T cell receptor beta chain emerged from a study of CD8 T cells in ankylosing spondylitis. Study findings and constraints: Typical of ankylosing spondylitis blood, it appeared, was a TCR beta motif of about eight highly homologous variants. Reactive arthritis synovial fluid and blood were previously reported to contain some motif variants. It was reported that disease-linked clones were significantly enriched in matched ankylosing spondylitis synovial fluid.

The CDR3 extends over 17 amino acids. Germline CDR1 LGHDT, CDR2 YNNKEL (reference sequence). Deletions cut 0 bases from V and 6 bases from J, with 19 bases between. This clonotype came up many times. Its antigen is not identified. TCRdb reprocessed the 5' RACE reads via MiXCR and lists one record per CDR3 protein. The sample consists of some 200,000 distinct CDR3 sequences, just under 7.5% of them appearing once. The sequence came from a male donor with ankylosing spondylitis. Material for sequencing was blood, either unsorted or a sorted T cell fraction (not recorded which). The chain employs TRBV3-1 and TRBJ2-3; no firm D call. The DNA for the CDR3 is TGTGCCAGCAGCCAAGAGAATAACCTCGGGCTCACCGATACGCAGTATTTT. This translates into CASSQENNLGLTDTQYF.